Included here is one T cell receptor (beta chain) sequence, with context. What it binds is not known. Per germline, CDR1 SGHDT and CDR2 YYEEEE. V lost 3 bases and J 5 bases, leaving 15 bases between the germline ends. This CDR3 has 14 residues. This specimen comes from a study of beta chain features in type 1 diabetes. As for the study in general: Healthy donors resembled patients in age, gender and cell yields. All samples together contributed 100 million to 120 million sorted cells for examination.

The sequenced template was cDNA made from the entire isolated RNA. Sequencing was performed with immunoSEQ multiplex PCR; in TCRdb, only in-frame clones are kept and a portion is missing. The sample has 360,000 or so clones, 15% to 20% seen once. Findings of the study overall: Unsettled here was the matter of whether HLA type influences TCRB rearrangement. Patients and controls would be equally affected if PCR favored shorter templates.

The sample consisted of naive CD4+ T cells from blood. V gene TRBV5-6 combines with J gene TRBJ2-7; D call uncertain. The receptor was isolated from a woman aged 18-29 years in good health. CDR3 sequence: CASSSVVYHNEQYF. The CDR3, as DNA: TGTGCCAGCAGCTCGGTAGTCTATCATAACGAGCAGTACTTC. Using reference TRBV5-6 and TRBJ2-7 for the parts outside the CDR3, the full variable domain is DAGVTQSPTHLIKTRGQQVTLRCSPKSGHDTVSWYQQALGQGPQFIFQYYEEEERQRGNFPDRFSGHQFPNYSSELNVNALLLGDSALYLCASSSVVYHNEQYFGPGTRLTVT.